These 30 T cell receptor beta chains originate from one sample sequenced in a study of identical twins. A single record per CDR3 protein comes from TCRdb applying MiXCR to the 5' RACE reads. The table includes roughly 690,000 distinct CDR3 sequences, roughly 6% detected once. The specimen sequenced was naive T cells sorted from blood. The receptors were gathered from a man aged 18 to 29 in good health.

This clonotype was seen at least ten times. The CDR3 here is CASSVRRGKETQYF. CDR3 DNA sequence: TGTGCCAGCAGTGTGCGTAGGGGGAAAGAGACCCAGTACTTC. The chain combines TRBV2 with TRBJ2-5, with D possibly matching TRBD1 (6 bases). V lost 4 bases to trimming and J lost 3 bases, with 12 bases between them. This CDR3 is built from 14 residues. Germline V CDR1 and CDR2: SNHLY, FYNNEI.

The V call is TRBV11-1, the J call TRBJ2-1, with 10 bases lining up with TRBD1. The J segment lost 8 bases and the V segment lost 5 bases, leaving 12 bases of the junction unmatched. Germline V CDR1 and CDR2: SGHAT, FQDESV (reference sequence). This CDR3 has 16 amino acids. CDR3 coding DNA: TGTGCCAGCAGCAGGTCCGGACAGGGGGGCCGTGATGAGCAGTTCTTC. Protein: CASSRSGQGGRDEQFF.

This clonotype was recorded a few times. This chain connects TRBV25-1 to TRBJ2-7, with 8 bases lining up with TRBD2. V was clipped by 1 base and J by 12 bases; unmatched bases: 14. Germline CDR1 reads MGHDK; CDR2 reads SYGVNS. The CDR3 runs to 15 residues. The CDR3 spells CASSESYTSGLELYV. In DNA form, the CDR3 reads TGTGCCAGCAGTGAATCCTATACTAGCGGCCTGGAACTGTACGTC.

In this sample, this clonotype turned up a few times. The V gene is TRBV27, the J gene TRBJ2-3; D unresolved. Germline V lookup: CDR1 MNHEY, CDR2 SMNVEV (reference sequence). The CDR3 covers 13 residues. V dropped 3 bases and J dropped 5 bases, with 9 bases sitting between them. CDR3 nucleotide sequence: TGTGCCAGCAGTTTGGGGTCGATAGATACGCAGTATTTT. Translating gives CASSLGSIDTQYF.

There are a few counts of this clonotype. This sequence joins TRBV20-1 and TRBJ2-2; 9 nucleotides align to TRBD1. The CDR3 is made up of 14 amino acids. V was pared by 5 bases and J by 4 bases, with 5 bases of the junction left unmatched. The germline gives CDR1 DFQATT, CDR2 SNEGSKA (reference sequence). The CDR3 reads CSAQQGAGTGELFF. In DNA form, the CDR3 reads TGCAGTGCTCAACAGGGGGCGGGCACCGGGGAGCTGTTTTTT.

This clonotype showed up just once. A much more abundant neighbour one base away suggests this may be a read error. The V and J genes are TRBV7-2 and TRBJ2-4; D is tentatively TRBD1 or TRBD2 (5 bases each). Germline CDR1 reads SGHTA; CDR2 reads FQGNSA. CDR3 length: 11 amino acids. The CDR3 protein is CASSFRGIRYF. CDR3 DNA: TGTGCCAGCAGCTTCCGGGGCATTCGGTACTTC.

The V gene is TRBV6-1, the J gene TRBJ2-5; TRBD2 matches at 12 bases. J was trimmed by 1 base and V by 3 bases; bases with no gene match: 6. The V gene's germline CDR1 is MNHNS and CDR2 SASEGT. The CDR3 loop spans 17 amino acids. The CDR3 region has the DNA TGTGCCAGCAGTGACCCTAGCGGGGGGGCCCTCCAAGAGACCCAGTACTTC. As protein: CASSDPSGGALQETQYF.

The rearrangement links TRBV12-3 or TRBV12-4 to TRBJ2-1; TRBD2 matches at 14 bases. The CDR3 runs 18 residues. The J segment lost 6 bases and the V segment lost 5 bases, leaving 12 bases of the junction unmatched. The CDR3 loop reads CASSLTSGRAGYSNEQFF. The CDR3 coding sequence is TGTGCCAGCAGTCTGACTAGCGGGAGGGCCGGGTATTCCAATGAGCAGTTCTTC.

This clonotype was seen at least ten times. The gene calls are TRBV6-6 and TRBJ2-1; D call uncertain. V was clipped by 6 bases and J by 4 bases, with 10 bases between them. CDR1 MNHNY and CDR2 SVGAGI come from the germline V gene (reference sequence). The length of the CDR3 is 13 residues. The CDR3 loop reads CASRIDLYNEQFF. DNA for the CDR3: TGTGCCAGCAGGATCGACCTATACAATGAGCAGTTCTTC.

The chain has TRBV2 and TRBJ2-7; 9 nucleotides align to TRBD1. The V gene end was trimmed by 6 bases and the J gene end by 3 bases; junction bases not matched to a gene: 6. The CDR3 length is 14 residues. CDR1 is SNHLY and CDR2 is FYNNEI in the germline V gene. Written as DNA, the CDR3 is TGTGCCAGCAGGGTAGGGACAGGGTTCTACGAGCAGTACTTC. Its translation is CASRVGTGFYEQYF.

This clonotype was counted at least ten times. The chain carries TRBV4-3 and TRBJ1-2, with D perhaps matching TRBD1 (6 bases). This CDR3 is built from 16 residues. The ends were cut back, 1 base at V and 3 bases at J, with 15 bases in the middle. Germline CDR1 reads LGHNA; CDR2 reads YSLEER. For the CDR3, the DNA is TGCGCCAGCAGCCAAGTTGGCTGGGGGCGAGACTATGGCTACACCTTC. This codes for CASSQVGWGRDYGYTF.

In this sample, this clonotype turned up many times. The chain's CDR3 is CASREAGYNEQFF. CDR3 sequence (DNA): TGTGCCAGCAGAGAAGCCGGATACAATGAGCAGTTCTTC. V is TRBV25-1 and J is TRBJ2-1; D remains unclear. Germline V CDR1 and CDR2: MGHDK, SYGVNS. The germline V and J ends were trimmed by 6 bases and 4 bases, with 10 bases remaining between them. The CDR3 is made up of 13 amino acids.

Ten or more counts support this clonotype. The CDR3 is CATAGSTDTQYF. CDR3 sequence (DNA): TGTGCCACCGCTGGGTCCACAGATACGCAGTATTTT. The rearrangement links TRBV10-3 to TRBJ2-3, with D uncertain. The germline V and J ends were trimmed by 10 bases and 2 bases, with 10 bases remaining between them. Germline V gives CDR1 ENHRY, CDR2 SYGVKD. The CDR3 runs to 12 residues.

The chain is built from TRBV10-2 and TRBJ2-7, with a weak D call TRBD1 (5 bases). Trimming shortened V by 5 bases and J by 3 bases, and 14 bases separated the two germline ends. This CDR3 region has 14 residues. The germline gives CDR1 WSHSY, CDR2 SAAADI. The CDR3 is CASSRDRTLYEQYV. The CDR3 DNA sequence: TGCGCCAGCAGTCGAGACAGAACCCTCTACGAGCAGTACGTC.

This clonotype showed up many times. The J gene is TRBJ2-1, the V gene TRBV20-1; perhaps TRBD1 as D (5 bases). CDR1 and CDR2 from the germline V gene are DFQATT and SNEGSKA (reference sequence). The CDR3 has 13 residues. The V and J ends lost 6 bases and 12 bases respectively, with 21 bases between them. For the CDR3, the DNA is TGCAGTGCCAAACACAGCAGGGCAATGGGGCAGTTCTTC. Its protein is CSAKHSRAMGQFF.

The chain joins TRBV6-4 to TRBJ2-7, with TRBD1 matching 8 bases. Germline-derived CDR1 and CDR2 are MRHNA and SNTAGT. CDR3 length equals 15 residues. The junction had 9 bases not matched to a gene; V was cut back by 6 bases and J by 2 bases. The CDR3 bases are TGTGCCAGCAGGAGAGGGACAGGAGACCCCTACGAGCAGTACGTC. Residues: CASRRGTGDPYEQYV.

This clonotype was counted ten times or more. The chain joins TRBV12-3 or TRBV12-4 to TRBJ2-1; weak D call: TRBD2 (5 bases). The germline V and J ends were trimmed by 6 bases and 1 base, with 13 bases remaining between them. This CDR3 comprises 15 residues. The CDR3 region is CASSRPGRSYNEQFF. For the CDR3, the DNA is TGTGCCAGCAGCCGACCGGGGAGATCCTACAATGAGCAGTTCTTC.

This clonotype has a count of ten or more. The CDR3 loop is CASSRTTHSTDTQYF. CDR3 DNA: TGCGCCAGCAGCCGGACTACACATAGCACAGATACGCAGTATTTT. This chain links TRBV5-1 with TRBJ2-3, with D possibly TRBD2 on 6 matching bases. Trimming stripped 4 bases from V and 0 bases from J, with 12 bases between. This CDR3 is built from 15 residues. Per germline, CDR1 SGHRS and CDR2 YFSETQ.

For this clonotype: One junction end does not reproduce the germline sequence, and a read error may be involved. This rearrangement joins TRBV28 to TRBJ2-5, with TRBD2 matching 9 bases. From germline, CDR1 is MDHEN and CDR2 SYDVKM. This CDR3 contains 12 residues. The CDR3 nucleotides read TGTGCCAGCAGTTTCAAGGGACTAGCTTGGCTCTTC. Translating gives CASSFKGLAWLF.

This clonotype was counted many times. This sequence joins TRBV5-1 and TRBJ2-3; weak D call: TRBD2 (5 bases). Germline-derived CDR1 and CDR2 are SGHRS and YFSETQ. This CDR3 is built from 14 residues. V was clipped by 2 bases and J by 6 bases, with 13 bases between them. DNA for the CDR3: TGCGCCAGCAGCTTTCGGTCTAGCCAGGATACGCAGTATTTT. Translated: CASSFRSSQDTQYF.

This clonotype showed up many times. The CDR3 protein is CASRVLFGEQFF. The CDR3 bases are TGTGCCAGCAGGGTCCTGTTCGGTGAGCAGTTCTTC. V gene TRBV2 combines with J gene TRBJ2-1; D remains ambiguous. V lost 6 bases and J 9 bases, leaving 12 bases between the germline ends. CDR3 length equals 12 residues. CDR1 SNHLY and CDR2 FYNNEI come from the germline V gene.

This chain joins TRBV24-1 and TRBJ2-3, with D possibly being TRBD2 (6 bases). The germline V gene encodes CDR1 KGHDR and CDR2 SFDVKD. The CDR3 runs to 15 residues. Trimming cost V 2 bases and J 3 bases, with 11 bases left between them. The CDR3, as DNA: TGTGCCACCAGTGATTCTAGGAGGGCGACAGATACGCAGTATTTT. As protein: CATSDSRRATDTQYF.

This chain's CDR3 is CASRSRTGDSYEQYV. The CDR3 DNA reads TGTGCCAGCAGATCTCGGACAGGCGACTCCTACGAGCAGTACGTC. The genes are TRBV5-5 and TRBJ2-7; 7 positions agree with TRBD1. Germline CDR1 SGHKS, CDR2 YYEKEE (reference sequence). This CDR3 region has 15 residues. The V segment lost 5 bases and the J segment 0 bases; nucleotides outside the gene matches: 8.

The CDR3, as DNA: TGTGCCAGCAGTTTTCTTCAGGGGAGGGATAATTCACCCCTCCACTTT. It translates to CASSFLQGRDNSPLHF. V is TRBV6-5 and J is TRBJ1-6, with D possibly TRBD1 on 6 matching bases. The V and J ends lost 4 bases and 5 bases respectively, with 15 bases between them. The CDR3 extends over 16 amino acids. Germline loops: CDR1 MNHEY, CDR2 SVGAGI.

This clonotype was detected only a few times. The chain joins TRBV28 to TRBJ1-1; D is unresolved. This CDR3 has 14 residues. The V gene's germline CDR1 is MDHEN and CDR2 SYDVKM. V was clipped by 1 base and J by 0 bases, with 6 bases between them. The CDR3 is CASSLYQMNTEAFF. DNA for the CDR3: TGTGCCAGCAGTTTATACCAGATGAACACTGAAGCTTTCTTT.

At least ten counts were recorded for this clonotype. The chain is built from TRBV12-3 or TRBV12-4 and TRBJ1-1; D remains ambiguous. The CDR3 runs 14 residues. V was clipped by 4 bases and J by 0 bases, with 9 bases between them. The CDR3 sequence: CASSSSNMNTEAFF. As DNA, the CDR3 is TGTGCCAGCAGTTCATCAAACATGAACACTGAAGCTTTCTTT.

This chain uses TRBV5-4 with TRBJ2-3, with D possibly being TRBD1 (6 bases). The V gene's germline CDR1 is SGHNT and CDR2 YYREEE (reference sequence). There are 16 residues in the CDR3. Trimming stripped 0 bases from V and 1 base from J, with 12 bases between. The CDR3 DNA follows: TGTGCCAGCAGCTTGGTGCAGGGGATTGGCACAGATACGCAGTATTTT. This translates into CASSLVQGIGTDTQYF.

Only a few counts were recorded for this clonotype. V and J are TRBV7-7 and TRBJ2-5; 14 positions match TRBD2. The CDR3 has 16 residues. Trimming removed 5 bases from V and 3 bases from J; junction bases left unmatched: 5. The germline V gene encodes CDR1 SSHAT and CDR2 FNYEAQ (reference sequence). CDR3 coding DNA: TGTGCCAGCAGCGTCGGACTAGCGGGAGGCAAAGAGACCCAGTACTTC. This encodes CASSVGLAGGKETQYF.

The rearrangement links TRBV6-2 or TRBV6-3 to TRBJ2-3; 7 bases line up with TRBD2. The CDR3 contains 14 residues. Looked up from germline, CDR1 is MNHEY and CDR2 is SVGEGT. V gave up 7 bases and J gave up 8 bases; unmatched junction bases: 12. The CDR3 sequence is CASTQLAAPFTQYF. The CDR3 DNA reads TGTGCCAGCACCCAGCTAGCGGCCCCGTTTACGCAGTATTTT.

A few counts support this clonotype. V is TRBV5-8 and J is TRBJ1-5; TRBD1 might be the D (6 bases). The CDR3 is made up of 15 amino acids. V gave up 5 bases and J gave up 6 bases, with 18 bases separating them. CDR1 and CDR2 (germline): SGHTS, YDEGEE. CDR3 nucleotides: TGTGCCAGCAGTCATGGACCGGGAGGGGGTCAGCCCCAGCATTTT. This gives the protein CASSHGPGGGQPQHF.